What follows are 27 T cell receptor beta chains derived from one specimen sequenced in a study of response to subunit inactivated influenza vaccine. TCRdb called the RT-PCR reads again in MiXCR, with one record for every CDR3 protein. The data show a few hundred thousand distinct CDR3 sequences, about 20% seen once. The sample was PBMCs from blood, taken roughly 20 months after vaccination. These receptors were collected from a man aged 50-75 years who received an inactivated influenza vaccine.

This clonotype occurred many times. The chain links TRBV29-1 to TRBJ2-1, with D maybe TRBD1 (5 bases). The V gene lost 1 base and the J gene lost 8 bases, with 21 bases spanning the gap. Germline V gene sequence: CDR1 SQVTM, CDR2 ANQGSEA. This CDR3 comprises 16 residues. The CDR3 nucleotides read TGCAGCGTTGAAGGACGAAAGGTAGGGGTTCGTGATGAGCAGTTCTTC. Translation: CSVEGRKVGVRDEQFF.

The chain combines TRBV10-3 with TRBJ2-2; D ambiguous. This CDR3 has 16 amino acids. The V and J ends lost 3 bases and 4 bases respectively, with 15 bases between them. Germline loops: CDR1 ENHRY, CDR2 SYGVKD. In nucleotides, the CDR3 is TGTGCCATCAGTGAATATGGGGTCTGGGGCACCGGGGAGCTGTTTTTT. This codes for CAISEYGVWGTGELFF.

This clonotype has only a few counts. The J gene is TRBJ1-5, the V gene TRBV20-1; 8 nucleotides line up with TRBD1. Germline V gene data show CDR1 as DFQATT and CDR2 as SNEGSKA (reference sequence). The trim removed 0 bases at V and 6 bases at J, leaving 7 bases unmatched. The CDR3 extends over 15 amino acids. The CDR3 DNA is TGCAGTGCTAGAGATTCGACAGGGGCAATTCAGCCCCAGCATTTT. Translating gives CSARDSTGAIQPQHF.

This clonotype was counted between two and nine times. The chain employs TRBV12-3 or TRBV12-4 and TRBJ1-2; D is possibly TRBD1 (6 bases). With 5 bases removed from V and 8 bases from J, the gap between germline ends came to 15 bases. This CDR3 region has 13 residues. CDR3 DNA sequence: TGTGCCAGCAGTCCTAAACAGGGATACGGCTACACCTTC. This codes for CASSPKQGYGYTF.

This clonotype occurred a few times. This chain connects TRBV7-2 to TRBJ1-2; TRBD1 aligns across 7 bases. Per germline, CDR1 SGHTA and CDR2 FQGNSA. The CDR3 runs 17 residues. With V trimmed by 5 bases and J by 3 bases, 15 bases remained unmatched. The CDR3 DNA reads TGTGCCAGCAGCCGTCGAGGTACAGGGGCCTCGGACTATGGCTACACCTTC. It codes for CASSRRGTGASDYGYTF.

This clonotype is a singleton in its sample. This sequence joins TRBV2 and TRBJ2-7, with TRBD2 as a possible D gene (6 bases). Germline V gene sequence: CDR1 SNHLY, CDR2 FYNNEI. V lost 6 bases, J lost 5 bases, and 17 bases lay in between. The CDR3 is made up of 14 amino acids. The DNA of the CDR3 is TGTGCCAGCAGGCGGGGCTTGAGCACCCACGAGCAGTACTTC. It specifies CASRRGLSTHEQYF.

This CDR3 reads CASSERQGENTEAFF. In DNA, the CDR3 is TGTGCCAGCAGTGAACGACAGGGGGAGAACACTGAAGCTTTCTTT. V is TRBV27 and J is TRBJ1-1; 9 nucleotides agree with TRBD1. Germline assignment: CDR1 MNHEY and CDR2 SMNVEV (reference sequence). The CDR3 loop spans 15 amino acids. After removal of 5 bases from V and 1 base from J, the junction contained 5 bases not matched to a gene.

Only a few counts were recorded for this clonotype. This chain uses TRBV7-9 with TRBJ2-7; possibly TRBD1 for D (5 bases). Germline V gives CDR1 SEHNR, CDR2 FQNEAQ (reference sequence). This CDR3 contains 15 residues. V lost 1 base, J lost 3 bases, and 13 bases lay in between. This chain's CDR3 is CASSLVAGRNYEQYF. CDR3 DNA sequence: TGTGCCAGCAGCTTAGTTGCAGGGCGTAACTACGAGCAGTACTTC.

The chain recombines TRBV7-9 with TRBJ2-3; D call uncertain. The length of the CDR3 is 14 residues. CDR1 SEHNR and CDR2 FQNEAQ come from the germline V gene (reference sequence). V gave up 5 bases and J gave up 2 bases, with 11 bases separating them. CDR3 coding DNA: TGTGCCAGCAGCAATGACGGGTACACAGATACGCAGTATTTT. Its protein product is CASSNDGYTDTQYF. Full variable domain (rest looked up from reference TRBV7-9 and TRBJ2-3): DTGVSQNPRHKITKRGQNVTFRCDPISEHNRLYWYRQTLGQGPEFLTYFQNEAQLEKSRLLSDRFSAERPKGSFSTLEIQRTEQGDSAMYLCASSNDGYTDTQYFGPGTRLTVL.

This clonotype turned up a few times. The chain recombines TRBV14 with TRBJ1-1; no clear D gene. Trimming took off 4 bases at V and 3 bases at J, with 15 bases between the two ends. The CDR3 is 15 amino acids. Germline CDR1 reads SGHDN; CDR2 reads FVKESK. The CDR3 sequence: CASSRFELYHTEAFF. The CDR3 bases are TGTGCCAGCAGCCGTTTCGAACTTTATCACACTGAAGCTTTCTTT.

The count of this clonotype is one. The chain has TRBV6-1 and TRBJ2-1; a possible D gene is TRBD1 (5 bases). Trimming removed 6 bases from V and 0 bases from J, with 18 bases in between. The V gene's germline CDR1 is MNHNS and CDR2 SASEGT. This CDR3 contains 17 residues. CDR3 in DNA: TGTGCCAGCAGACTCCTCCCGACAGAGGACTCCTACAATGAGCAGTTCTTC. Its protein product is CASRLLPTEDSYNEQFF.

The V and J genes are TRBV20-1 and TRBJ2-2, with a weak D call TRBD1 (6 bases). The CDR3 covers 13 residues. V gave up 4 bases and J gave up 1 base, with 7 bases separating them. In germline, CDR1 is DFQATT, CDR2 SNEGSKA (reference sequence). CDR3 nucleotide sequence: TGCAGTGCTAAGACAGGGAACACCGGGGAGCTGTTTTTT. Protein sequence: CSAKTGNTGELFF.

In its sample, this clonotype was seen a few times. The CDR3 protein is CSVDRSYTQYF. CDR3 coding DNA: TGCAGCGTCGACAGGAGTTATACGCAGTATTTT. This chain uses TRBV29-1 with TRBJ2-3; tentative D call: TRBD1 (6 bases). This CDR3 region has 11 residues. Germline V gene lookup returns CDR1 SQVTM and CDR2 ANQGSEA. Between the trimmed V and J ends, which lost 6 bases and 7 bases, there was a span of 11 bases.

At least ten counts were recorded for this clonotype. CDR3 residues: CSARRQSNTEAFF. DNA for the CDR3: TGCAGTGCTAGAAGGCAGTCTAACACTGAAGCTTTCTTT. The V gene is TRBV20-1, the J gene TRBJ1-1; D unresolved. CDR3 length equals 13 residues. The germline gives CDR1 DFQATT, CDR2 SNEGSKA (reference sequence). V was shortened by 2 bases and J by 2 bases, with 9 bases between the two germline ends.

In nucleotides, the CDR3 is TGCAGTGCTAGAGATAGCGCAGGGCGCTATGGCTACACCTTC. Protein: CSARDSAGRYGYTF. The V call is TRBV20-1, the J call TRBJ1-2; a possible D gene is TRBD1 (5 bases). The germline V gene encodes CDR1 DFQATT and CDR2 SNEGSKA (reference sequence). CDR3 length equals 14 residues. The V gene lost 0 bases and the J gene lost 4 bases, with 12 bases spanning the gap.

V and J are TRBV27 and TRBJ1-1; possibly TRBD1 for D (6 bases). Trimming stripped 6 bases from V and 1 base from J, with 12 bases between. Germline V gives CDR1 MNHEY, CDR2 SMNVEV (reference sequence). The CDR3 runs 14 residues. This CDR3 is CASSTGSSNTEAFF. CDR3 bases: TGTGCCAGCAGCACAGGGTCCTCGAACACTGAAGCTTTCTTT.

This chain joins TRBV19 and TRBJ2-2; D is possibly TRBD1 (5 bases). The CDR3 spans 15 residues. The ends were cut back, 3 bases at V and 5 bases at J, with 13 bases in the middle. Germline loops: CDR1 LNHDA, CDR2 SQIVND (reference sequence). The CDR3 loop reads CASSIGQGMTGELFF. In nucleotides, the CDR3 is TGTGCCAGTAGTATTGGGCAGGGTATGACCGGGGAGCTGTTTTTT.

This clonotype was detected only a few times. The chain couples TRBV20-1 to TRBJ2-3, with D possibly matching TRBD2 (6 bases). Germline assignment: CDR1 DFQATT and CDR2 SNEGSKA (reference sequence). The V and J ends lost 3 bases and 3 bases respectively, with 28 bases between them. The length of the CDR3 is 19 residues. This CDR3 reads CSASYEGWFRGSGTDTQYF. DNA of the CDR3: TGCAGTGCTAGTTACGAGGGGTGGTTCCGGGGGAGCGGTACAGATACGCAGTATTTT.

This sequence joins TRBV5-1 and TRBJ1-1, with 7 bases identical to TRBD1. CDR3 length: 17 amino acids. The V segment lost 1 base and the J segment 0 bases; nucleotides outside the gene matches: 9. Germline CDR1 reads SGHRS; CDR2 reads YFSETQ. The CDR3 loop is CASSLRKQGPMNTEAFF. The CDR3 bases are TGCGCCAGCAGCTTGCGAAAACAGGGGCCTATGAACACTGAAGCTTTCTTT.

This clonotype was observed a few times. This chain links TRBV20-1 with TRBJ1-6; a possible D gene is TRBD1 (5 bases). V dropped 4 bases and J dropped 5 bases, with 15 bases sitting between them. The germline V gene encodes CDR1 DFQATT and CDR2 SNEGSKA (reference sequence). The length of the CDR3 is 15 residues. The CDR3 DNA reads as TGCAGTGCTACCGGGACGGGTCTCAATAATTCACCCCTCCACTTT. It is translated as CSATGTGLNNSPLHF.

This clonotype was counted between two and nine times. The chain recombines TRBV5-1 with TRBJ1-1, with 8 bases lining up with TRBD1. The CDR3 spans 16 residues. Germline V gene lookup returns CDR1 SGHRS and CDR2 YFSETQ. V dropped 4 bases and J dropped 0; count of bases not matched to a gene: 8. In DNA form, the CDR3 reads TGCGCCAGCAGCAGGATCCAGGGGGCCCTGAACACTGAAGCTTTCTTT. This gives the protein CASSRIQGALNTEAFF. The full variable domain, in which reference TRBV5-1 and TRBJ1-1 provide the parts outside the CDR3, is KAGVTQTPRYLIKTRGQQVTLSCSPISGHRSVSWYQQTPGQGLQFLFEYFSETQRNKGNFPGRFSGRQFSNSRSEMNVSTLELGDSALYLCASSRIQGALNTEAFFGQGTRLTVV.

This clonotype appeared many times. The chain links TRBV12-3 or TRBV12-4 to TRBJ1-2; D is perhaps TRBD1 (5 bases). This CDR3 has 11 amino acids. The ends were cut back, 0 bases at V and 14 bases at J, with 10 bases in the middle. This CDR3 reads CASSLAAGQTF. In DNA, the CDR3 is TGTGCCAGCAGTTTAGCAGCAGGACAAACCTTC.

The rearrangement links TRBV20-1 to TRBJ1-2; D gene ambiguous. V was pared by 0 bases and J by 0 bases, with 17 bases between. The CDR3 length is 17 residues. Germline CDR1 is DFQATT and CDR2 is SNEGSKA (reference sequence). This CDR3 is CSARDLDQLFSNYGYTF. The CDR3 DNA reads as TGCAGTGCTAGAGATCTGGACCAGCTGTTCTCTAACTATGGCTACACCTTC.

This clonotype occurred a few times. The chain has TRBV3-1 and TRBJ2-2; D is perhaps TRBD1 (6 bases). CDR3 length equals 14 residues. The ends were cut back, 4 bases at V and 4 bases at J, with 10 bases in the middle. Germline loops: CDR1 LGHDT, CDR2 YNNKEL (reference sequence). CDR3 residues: CASSPPGATGELFF. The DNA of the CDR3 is TGTGCCAGCAGCCCACCAGGGGCCACCGGGGAGCTGTTTTTT. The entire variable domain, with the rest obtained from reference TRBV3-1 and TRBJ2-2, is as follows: DTAVSQTPKYLVTQMGNDKSIKCEQNLGHDTMYWYKQDSKKFLKIMFSYNNKELIINETVPNRFSPKSPDKAHLNLHINSLELGDSAVYFCASSPPGATGELFFGEGSRLTVL.

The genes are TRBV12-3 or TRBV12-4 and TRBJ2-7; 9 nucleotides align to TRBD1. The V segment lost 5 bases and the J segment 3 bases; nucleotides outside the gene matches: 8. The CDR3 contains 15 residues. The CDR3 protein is CASSASGTGYYEQYF. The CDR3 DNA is TGTGCCAGCAGTGCGTCCGGGACAGGGTACTACGAGCAGTACTTC.

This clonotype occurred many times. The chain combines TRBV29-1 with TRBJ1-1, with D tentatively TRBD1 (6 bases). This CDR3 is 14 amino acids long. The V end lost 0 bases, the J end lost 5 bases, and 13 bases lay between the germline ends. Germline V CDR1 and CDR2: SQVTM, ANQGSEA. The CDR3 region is CSVEDLRTETEAFF. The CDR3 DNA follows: TGCAGCGTTGAAGACCTGCGGACAGAAACTGAAGCTTTCTTT.

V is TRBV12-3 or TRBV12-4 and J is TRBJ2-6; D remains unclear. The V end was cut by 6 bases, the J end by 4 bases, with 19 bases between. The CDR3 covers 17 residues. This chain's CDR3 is CASRPEPGSTGANVLTF. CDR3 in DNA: TGTGCCAGCAGACCCGAACCGGGTTCCACCGGGGCCAACGTCCTGACTTTC.